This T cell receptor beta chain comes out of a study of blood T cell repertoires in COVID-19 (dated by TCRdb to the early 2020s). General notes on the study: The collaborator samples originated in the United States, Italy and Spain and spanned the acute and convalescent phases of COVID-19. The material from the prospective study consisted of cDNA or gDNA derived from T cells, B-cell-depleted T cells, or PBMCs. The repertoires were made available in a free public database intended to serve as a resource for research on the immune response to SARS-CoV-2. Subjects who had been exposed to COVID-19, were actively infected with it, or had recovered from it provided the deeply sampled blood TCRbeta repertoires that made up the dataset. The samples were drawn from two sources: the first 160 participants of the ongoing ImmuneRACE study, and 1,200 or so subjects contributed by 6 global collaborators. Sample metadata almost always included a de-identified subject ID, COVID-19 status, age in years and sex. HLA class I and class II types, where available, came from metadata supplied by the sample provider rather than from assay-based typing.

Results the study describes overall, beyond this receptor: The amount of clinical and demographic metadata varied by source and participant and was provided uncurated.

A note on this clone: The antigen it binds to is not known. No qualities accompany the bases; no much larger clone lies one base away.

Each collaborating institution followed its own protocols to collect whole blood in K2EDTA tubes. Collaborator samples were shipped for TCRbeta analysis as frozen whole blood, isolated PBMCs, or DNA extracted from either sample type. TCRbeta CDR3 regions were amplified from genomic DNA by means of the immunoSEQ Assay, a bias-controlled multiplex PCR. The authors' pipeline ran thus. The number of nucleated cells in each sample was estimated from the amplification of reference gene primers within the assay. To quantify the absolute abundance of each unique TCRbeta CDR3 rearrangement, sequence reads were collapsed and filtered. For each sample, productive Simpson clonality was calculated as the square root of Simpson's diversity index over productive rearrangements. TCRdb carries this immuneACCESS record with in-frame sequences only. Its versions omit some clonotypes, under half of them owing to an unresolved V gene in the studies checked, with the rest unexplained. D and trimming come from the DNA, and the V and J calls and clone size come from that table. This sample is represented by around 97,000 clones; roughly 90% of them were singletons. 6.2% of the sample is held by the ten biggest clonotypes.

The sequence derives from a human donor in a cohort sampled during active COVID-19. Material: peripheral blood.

The CDR3 protein is CATSRWATDTQYF. The DNA is TGTGCCACCAGCCGATGGGCCACAGATACGCAGTATTTT. The chain uses TRBV15 and TRBJ2-3, with no D gene named confidently. CDR1 and CDR2 were assigned from the germline V gene (reference sequence) as LNHNV and YYDKDF. V sheds 5 bases and J sheds 2 bases, leaving 8 bases between their ends. The CDR3 starts with the cysteine, ends with the phenylalanine, and has 13 residues. Only the CDR3 DNA is retained, 39 bases long and in frame from the first base. Reference TRBV15 and TRBJ2-3 genes cover what lies past the CDR3, so the full variable domain is DAMVIQNPRYQVTQFGKPVTLSCSQTLNHNVMYWYQQKSSQAPKLLFHYYDKDFNNEADTPDNFQSRRPNTSFCFLDIRSPGLGDTAMYLCATSRWATDTQYFGPGTRLTVL.